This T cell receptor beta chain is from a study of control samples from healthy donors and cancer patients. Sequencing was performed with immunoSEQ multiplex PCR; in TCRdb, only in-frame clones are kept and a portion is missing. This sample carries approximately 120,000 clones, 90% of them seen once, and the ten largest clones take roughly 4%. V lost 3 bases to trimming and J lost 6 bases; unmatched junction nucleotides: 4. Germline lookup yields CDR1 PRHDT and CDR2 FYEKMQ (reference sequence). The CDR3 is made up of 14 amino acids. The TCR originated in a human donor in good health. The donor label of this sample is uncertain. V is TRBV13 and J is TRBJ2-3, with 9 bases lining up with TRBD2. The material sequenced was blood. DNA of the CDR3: TGTGCCAGCAGCTTTAGCGGGGGAATTGATACGCAGTATTTT. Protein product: CASSFSGGIDTQYF.